This T cell receptor (beta chain) was observed in a study of blood T cell repertoires in COVID-19. Germline-derived CDR1 and CDR2 are MNHNS and SASEGT. The CDR3 covers 14 residues. Trimming left V 3 bases short and J 2 bases short, with 9 bases between. Those who participated ranged in age from roughly 18 to 95 years and resided in about two dozen US areas. Participant-given clinical history determined each cohort assignment. Study processing details: How many nucleated cells were present was estimated from reference gene primer amplification. Here immunoSEQ multiplex PCR was the method, and the copy in TCRdb shows in-frame clones only, minus some. The DNA was the basis for D and trimming; V, J and clone size are from that table. The repertoire holds 150,000 to 200,000 clones, 65% to 80% seen once, with roughly 17% in the top ten.

The V gene is TRBV6-1, the J gene TRBJ2-3, with D perhaps matching TRBD1 (6 bases). Source material: PBMCs or T cells enriched from blood (not recorded which). This TCR was sampled from a woman in her forties or fifties with acute COVID-19. CDR3 amino acids: CASSEDRLTDTQYF. CDR3 nucleotide sequence: TGTGCCAGCAGTGAGGACAGACTCACAGATACGCAGTATTTT.